This T cell receptor (beta chain) originates from a study of T cell changes during pregnancy in multiple sclerosis. Germline assignment: CDR1 SQVTM and CDR2 ANQGSEA. V was trimmed by 1 base and J by 2 bases, leaving 5 bases between them. The CDR3 runs to 12 residues. The table came from immunoSEQ multiplex PCR; TCRdb's copy has only in-frame clones and leaves some out. The table shows about 100,000 clones, with around 93% occurring only once. The sequence derives from a female donor with multiple sclerosis, enrolled in a pregnancy study. The V and J genes are TRBV29-1 and TRBJ2-5; D is ambiguous. Sequences were derived from peripheral blood, sampled before pregnancy. CDR3 in amino acids: CSVEGRQETQYF. The CDR3 DNA is TGCAGCGTTGAAGGCAGGCAAGAGACCCAGTACTTC.